The present T cell receptor beta chain was sequenced within a study of blood T cell repertoires in COVID-19. Across the study: Whether acute or convalescent, the COVID-19 samples came from the United States, Italy and Spain. PBMCs, B-cell-depleted T cells, or T cells provided the cDNA or gDNA that made up the material.

Original analysis: Amplification of reference gene primers was used by the study to estimate nucleated cell counts. The protocol was immunoSEQ multiplex PCR, while the TCRdb copy is restricted to in-frame clones and leaves out a portion. The V and J calls and clone size are taken from that table; D and trimming were inferred from the DNA. Among 140,000 to 150,000 clones, over 80% were seen once, and the ten largest hold over 0.85%. The sample holds one count of this clone. Trimming removed 3 bases at V and 3 bases at J, with 12 bases between. The CDR3 spans 15 residues. Germline CDR1 reads LNHDA; CDR2 reads SQIVND (reference sequence).

The sequence was collected from a woman aged 50 to 65 with acute or convalescent COVID-19. V usage is TRBV19 and J usage is TRBJ1-3; D is possibly TRBD1 (5 bases). Sequencing input: peripheral blood. The CDR3 sequence: CASSMDRGVGNTIYF. CDR3 sequence (DNA): TGTGCCAGTAGTATGGATCGGGGGGTTGGAAACACCATATATTTT.